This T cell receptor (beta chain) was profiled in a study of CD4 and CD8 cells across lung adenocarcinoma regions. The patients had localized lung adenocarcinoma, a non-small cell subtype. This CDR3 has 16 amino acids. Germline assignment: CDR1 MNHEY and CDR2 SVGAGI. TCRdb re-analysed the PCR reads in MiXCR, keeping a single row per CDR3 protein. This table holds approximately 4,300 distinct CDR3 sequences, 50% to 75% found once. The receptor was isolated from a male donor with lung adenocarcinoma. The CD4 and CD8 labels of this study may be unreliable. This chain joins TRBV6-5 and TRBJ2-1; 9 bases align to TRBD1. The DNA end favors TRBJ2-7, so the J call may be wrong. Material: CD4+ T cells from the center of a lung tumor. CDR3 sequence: CASRLGTGKGLDEQYF. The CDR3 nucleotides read TGTGCCAGCAGACTCGGGACAGGGAAAGGTTTGGACGAGCAGTACTTC.